A selection of T cell receptor beta chains follows, all from one sample in a study of T-cell memory formation after mild COVID-19. TCRdb called the 5' RACE reads again in MiXCR, with one record for every CDR3 protein. The table lists around 530,000 distinct CDR3 sequences, about 20% of them singletons. Specimen: PBMCs or a T cell subset sorted from them (not recorded which). The receptors shown here come from an adult woman who had mild COVID-19 (a few samples of this study predate the infection). Cell type and time point are not known. Each CDR3 is given with its conserved first and last residue. Fields, in order: V gene, clone size, J gene, D gene, CDR3 DNA, CDR3 protein. A D gene is named only where the DNA matches it firmly. Not all rows give a size; the values are once, few, many and, for expanded clones, a class.

>TRBV7-2|NA|TRBJ2-4|NA
TGTGCCAGCAGCTTATTCGGGACGGGTGGGCAAAACATTCAGTACTTC
CASSLFGTGGQNIQYF
>TRBV18|few|TRBJ2-6|NA
TGTGCCAGCTCACCACCCCGGGGAGGAGGTGGGGCCAACGTCCTGACTTTC
CASSPPRGGGGANVLTF
>TRBV4-3|many|TRBJ2-2|TRBD2
TGCGCCAGCAGCCAAGCGACTAGCGGGAGGGCATTTGGGAACACCGGGGAGCTGTTTTTT
CASSQATSGRAFGNTGELFF
>TRBV20-1|NA|TRBJ2-5|TRBD1
TGCAGTGCTCAGAAGACAGGGCTGGAGACCCAGTACTTC
CSAQKTGLETQYF
>TRBV12-3/TRBV12-4|NA|TRBJ2-1|NA
TGTGCCAGCAGGATAGACGGTGGAGATGAGCAGTTCTTC
CASRIDGGDEQFF
>TRBV6-1|NA|TRBJ2-7|NA
TGTGCCAGCAGTGGGAGGGTTTCCTACGAGCAGTACTTC
CASSGRVSYEQYF
>TRBV2|once|TRBJ1-6|NA
TGTGCCAGTTCAGGGAATAATTCACCCCTCCACTTT
CASSGNNSPLHF
>TRBV7-3|NA|TRBJ1-2|NA
TGTGCCAGCAGCCCTCGGGGGGGGCAGGGCGGACCCCACACCTTC
CASSPRGGQGGPHTF
>TRBV20-1|few|TRBJ2-3|TRBD2
TGCAGTGCTAGAGTGACTAGCGAATCAAGCATTAGCACAGATACGCAGTATTTT
CSARVTSESSISTDTQYF
>TRBV5-1|NA|TRBJ2-1|NA
TGCGCCAGCAGCTTGAGGATCCGGGACAGCGGGTACAATGAGCAGTTCTTC
CASSLRIRDSGYNEQFF
>TRBV5-1|NA|TRBJ2-7|TRBD1
TGCGCCAGCAGCTTGGCATCCGGGACAGGGGCCTACGAGCAGTACTTC
CASSLASGTGAYEQYF
>TRBV5-1|NA|TRBJ2-7|TRBD1
TGCGCCAGCAGCTTGGGGGCAGGGGGTTACTACGAGCAGTACTTC
CASSLGAGGYYEQYF
>TRBV15|few|TRBJ2-1|NA
TGTGCCACCAGCAGAGATCAGGACAATGAGCAGTTCTTC
CATSRDQDNEQFF
>TRBV24-1|NA|TRBJ2-5|NA
TGTGCCACCAGTAGACAGGACGGAACCCAGTACTTC
CATSRQDGTQYF
>TRBV5-1|NA|TRBJ2-2|NA
TGTGCCAGCAGTTTAGGTATCGGGGAGCTGTTTTTT
CASSLGIGELFF
>TRBV4-2|NA|TRBJ2-7|NA
TGTGCCAGCAGCACTCGGGTCGGATCCTACGAGCAGTACTTC
CASSTRVGSYEQYF
>TRBV4-1|many|TRBJ2-4|TRBD2
TGCGCCAGCAGCCAATTAACCGGGACTAGATGGCGGTACTTC
CASSQLTGTRWRYF
>TRBV29-1|few|TRBJ1-1|NA
TGCAGCGTACGCTTGGGGTCTCCCCCGGGAACTGAAGCTTTCTTT
CSVRLGSPPGTEAFF
>TRBV7-6|NA|TRBJ2-5|TRBD2
TGTGCCAGCAGCTTAGCCGTCTCGGGGGCAACCCTGACTAGCGGGAGAGAGACCCAGTACTTC
CASSLAVSGATLTSGRETQYF
>TRBV27|medium-sized|TRBJ1-1|NA
TGTGCCAGCAGTCTCATCATGGGGGGTGGGACTGAAGCTTTCTTT
CASSLIMGGGTEAFF
>TRBV6-5|few|TRBJ2-1|NA
TGTGCCACCAGGAGCGGTCTGGGGAATAGAAATGAGCAGTTCTTC
CATRSGLGNRNEQFF
>TRBV5-4|NA|TRBJ1-5|NA
TGTGCCAGCAGCCTCGATGGGACGGACCGGCATTTT
CASSLDGTDRHF
>TRBV24-1|NA|TRBJ2-1|NA
TGTGCCACCAGAGGGTGGGATGAGCAGTTCTTC
CATRGWDEQFF